This T cell receptor (beta chain) was identified during a study of blood T cell repertoires in COVID-19 (dated by TCRdb to about 2020). For the study in its entirety: Collaborator samples came from the United States, Italy and Spain and covered acute and convalescent phases of COVID-19. The prospective study material was composed of cDNA or gDNA derived from T cells, B-cell-depleted T cells, or PBMCs. Deeply sampled blood TCRbeta repertoires from subjects exposed to, actively infected with, or recovered from COVID-19 were included in the dataset. Where available, HLA class I and class II types were taken from metadata supplied by the sample provider and were not determined by assay-based typing. The samples were drawn from two sources: the first 160 participants of the ongoing ImmuneRACE study, and over 1,000 subjects contributed by 6 global collaborators. The sample metadata nearly always contained a de-identified subject ID, COVID-19 status, age in years and sex. The repertoires were released in a freely available public database meant as a resource for research on the immune response to SARS-CoV-2. The research as a whole found: Clinical and demographic metadata were provided uncurated, with the amount varying by source and participant.

Details on this clone: The antigen it binds to is not known. Base qualities are missing; no much larger clone stands one base away.

Clipping removes 1 base from V and 5 bases from J, with 4 as the unmatched junction base count. The CDR3 spans 14 residues, from the cysteine through the phenylalanine. CDR3 DNA is the only sequence kept; it has 42 bases, read in frame from the first base. The germline V gene (reference sequence) sets CDR1 to LGHDT and CDR2 to YNNKEL. TCRbeta CDR3 regions were amplified from genomic DNA by means of the immunoSEQ Assay, a bias-controlled multiplex PCR. Under the source paper's analysis protocol: The number of nucleated cells in each sample was estimated from the amplification of reference gene primers within the assay. Sequence reads were collapsed and filtered to measure the absolute abundance of every unique TCRbeta CDR3 rearrangement. For each sample, productive Simpson clonality was calculated as the square root of Simpson's diversity index across productive rearrangements. This is the immuneACCESS table as TCRdb keeps it, with only in-frame sequences that have V and J called. A part of the clones is gone; compared with another copy, unresolved V genes explain less than half, and the rest is unexplained. The V and J calls and clone size are taken from that table; D and trimming were inferred from the DNA. The sample profile shows around 250,000 clones; approximately 88% of them were found once. Over 3% of the sample lies in the top ten.

Participants in the prospective study were aged roughly 18 to 100 years, lived in approximately 26 United States geographic areas, and enrolled through a virtual design. To assign participants to cohorts, the prospective study relied on clinical history that participants themselves reported in a screening survey and a study questionnaire. Exposed participants had been in contact, within 2 weeks of entering the study, with a person who had a PCR-confirmed or clinician-diagnosed case of COVID-19. In the prospective study, whole blood, serum and a nasopharyngeal or oropharyngeal swab were collected from each participant by mobile phlebotomists. Additional blood draws and questionnaires over a 2-month period could optionally be provided by prospective study participants. Prospective study blood samples were shipped either frozen or at room temperature before DNA extraction.

The chain employs TRBV3-1 (or the pseudogene TRBV3-2) and TRBJ1-2, with TRBD1 matching 7 junction bases. The sequence was obtained from a woman aged 40-49 years who had been exposed to COVID-19. Sample: PBMCs or T cells enriched from blood (not recorded which). The DNA sequence is as follows: TGTGCCAGCAGCCAAGCCAGGGGGATGTATGGCTACACCTTC. It translates as CASSQARGMYGYTF.